Here is one T cell receptor (beta chain) with its context. V was trimmed by 0 bases and J by 3 bases, leaving 6 bases between them. The germline V gene encodes CDR1 SQVTM and CDR2 ANQGSEA. This CDR3 has 12 residues. This record belongs to a study of cytomegalovirus exposure and HLA in healthy donors. The PCR used 60 Vbeta and 13 Jbeta primers. Measured with immunoSEQ multiplex PCR; TCRdb has only the in-frame clones, and not every one. The repertoire holds about 130,000 clones, with around 77% as singletons. The TCR originated in a man between 45 and 60 years old in good health and CMV-seronegative. The gene calls are TRBV29-1 and TRBJ2-7; D remains unclear. The sequenced material came from PBMCs. The CDR3 DNA sequence: TGCAGCGTTGAAGATTTAGACTACGAGCAGTACTTC. Encoded protein: CSVEDLDYEQYF.